This T cell receptor beta chain was profiled in a study of lymphopenia after photon versus proton radiotherapy. This clone is a singleton in its sample. Profiled with immunoSEQ multiplex PCR; TCRdb holds only in-frame clones, not every one. This sample has 35,000 to 40,000 clones; about 83% occur once, and the top ten carry under 3%. CDR1 and CDR2 from the germline V gene are SGHAT and FQNNGV. V lost 5 bases and J lost 3; bases outside the gene matches: 7. The CDR3 runs 16 residues. The rearrangement links TRBV11-2 to TRBJ2-1; 10 bases line up with TRBD2. This TCR was recovered from a man aged 45-65 years with gastric cancer. Sequences were derived from peripheral blood, sampled from a patient treated with photon-based radiotherapy. The CDR3 loop reads CASSPWTSGVYNEQFF. The CDR3 DNA follows: TGTGCCAGCAGCCCCTGGACTAGCGGAGTCTACAATGAGCAGTTCTTC.